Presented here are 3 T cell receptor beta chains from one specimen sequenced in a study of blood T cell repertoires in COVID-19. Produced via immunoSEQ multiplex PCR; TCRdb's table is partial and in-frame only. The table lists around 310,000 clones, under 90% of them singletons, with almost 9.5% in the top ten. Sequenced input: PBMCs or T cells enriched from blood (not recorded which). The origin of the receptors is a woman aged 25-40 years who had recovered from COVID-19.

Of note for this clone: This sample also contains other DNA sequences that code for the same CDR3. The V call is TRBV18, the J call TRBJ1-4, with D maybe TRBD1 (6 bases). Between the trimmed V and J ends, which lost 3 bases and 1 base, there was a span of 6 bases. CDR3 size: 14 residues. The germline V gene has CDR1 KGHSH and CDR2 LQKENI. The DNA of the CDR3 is TGTGCCAGCTCACCGACAGGAACTAATGAAAAACTGTTTTTT. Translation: CASSPTGTNEKLFF.

The CDR3 spells CASSPGLAGGSTGELFF. The CDR3 DNA reads TGTGCCAGCAGTCCGGGACTAGCGGGAGGATCGACCGGGGAGCTGTTTTTT. The chain recombines TRBV2 with TRBJ2-2, with 15 bases fitting TRBD2. V gave up 5 bases and J gave up 5 bases; unmatched junction bases: 6. Germline values: CDR1 SNHLY, CDR2 FYNNEI. The CDR3 is 17 residues long.

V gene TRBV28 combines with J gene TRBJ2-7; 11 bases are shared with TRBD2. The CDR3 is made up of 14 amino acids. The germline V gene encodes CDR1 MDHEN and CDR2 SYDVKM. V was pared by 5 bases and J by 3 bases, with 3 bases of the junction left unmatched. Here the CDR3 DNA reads TGTGCCAGCAGTCGTAGCGGGGGGGGCTACGAGCAGTACTTC. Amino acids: CASSRSGGGYEQYF.